Listed here are 16 T cell receptor beta chains from one sample, sequenced in a study of blood T cell repertoires in COVID-19. Measured with immunoSEQ multiplex PCR; TCRdb has only the in-frame clones, and not every one. Seen here are roughly 50,000 clones, approximately 85% observed once, and the top ten hold around a third. Material: peripheral blood. Receptor source: a woman older than 75 with COVID-19, enrolled during active disease.

The J gene is TRBJ1-5, the V gene TRBV19; the D is unclear. CDR3 length: 12 residues. V gave up 8 bases and J gave up 6 bases, with 11 bases separating them. Germline CDR1 is LNHDA and CDR2 is SQIVND (reference sequence). As DNA, the CDR3 is TGTGCCAGTGCAATGGGGAGTCAGCCCCAGCATTTT. Translating it yields CASAMGSQPQHF.

J is TRBJ1-1 and V is TRBV7-3, with D perhaps TRBD1 (5 bases). This CDR3 is built from 13 residues. Trimming took off 6 bases at V and 1 base at J, with 9 bases between the two ends. CDR1 and CDR2 (germline): SGHTA, FQGTGA. The CDR3 loop reads CASRGRGNTEAFF. The DNA for the CDR3 is TGTGCCAGCAGGGGGAGGGGGAACACTGAAGCTTTCTTT.

V usage is TRBV15 and J usage is TRBJ1-1; 8 bases are shared with TRBD1. The CDR3 spans 15 residues. With 5 bases clipped from V and 0 bases from J, the junction kept 5 bases outside the gene matches. Germline CDR1 LNHNV, CDR2 YYDKDF (reference sequence). CDR3 nucleotides: TGTGCCACCAGCGGGGACAGGAGATTGAACACTGAAGCTTTCTTT. Translated: CATSGDRRLNTEAFF.

This chain links TRBV19 with TRBJ1-1, with D possibly matching TRBD1 (6 bases). CDR3 length equals 15 residues. CDR1 is LNHDA and CDR2 is SQIVND in the germline V gene (reference sequence). V was clipped by 5 bases and J by 0 bases, with 13 bases between them. The CDR3, as DNA: TGTGCCAGTAGTTGGGACACCAATATGAACACTGAAGCTTTCTTT. Translating gives CASSWDTNMNTEAFF.

This chain links TRBV18 with TRBJ1-1, with a weak D call TRBD1 (5 bases). Germline V lookup: CDR1 KGHSH, CDR2 LQKENI. This CDR3 contains 14 residues. The V gene lost 2 bases and the J gene lost 7 bases, with 14 bases spanning the gap. The CDR3 sequence is CASSPSPNRNEAFF. In DNA form, the CDR3 reads TGTGCCAGCTCACCATCTCCTAACAGGAATGAAGCTTTCTTT.

The table lists this clone with a count of one. The V and J genes are TRBV5-1 and TRBJ1-4; no definite D call. Germline loops: CDR1 SGHRS, CDR2 YFSETQ. V was trimmed by 1 base and J by 8 bases, leaving 12 bases between them. The CDR3 runs 14 residues. The CDR3 DNA follows: TGCGCCAGCAGCTTGAGTCCGGCCGGGGAAAAACTGTTTTTT. The encoded protein is CASSLSPAGEKLFF.

The chain carries TRBV24-1 and TRBJ2-7; tentatively, D is TRBD2 (6 bases). Trimming stripped 4 bases from V and 1 base from J, with 19 bases between. The CDR3 runs to 17 residues. The germline gives CDR1 KGHDR, CDR2 SFDVKD. The CDR3 sequence is CATSDTTPGLPSYEQYF. For the CDR3, the DNA is TGTGCCACCAGTGACACCACCCCGGGACTCCCTTCCTACGAGCAGTACTTC.

The chain employs TRBV7-2 and TRBJ2-1; 12 bases match TRBD2. The CDR3 covers 16 residues. Trimming cost V 5 bases and J 6 bases; bases outside gene matches: 8. Germline V gene lookup returns CDR1 SGHTA and CDR2 FQGNSA. The chain's CDR3 is CASSLRRLAGVNEQFF. The CDR3, as DNA: TGTGCCAGCAGCCTCCGACGACTAGCGGGAGTCAATGAGCAGTTCTTC. Using reference TRBV7-2 and TRBJ2-1 for the parts outside the CDR3, the full variable domain is GAGVSQSPSNKVTEKGKDVELRCDPISGHTALYWYRQSLGQGLEFLIYFQGNSAPDKSGLPSDRFSAERTGGSVSTLTIQRTQQEDSAVYLCASSLRRLAGVNEQFFGPGTRLTVL.

The V call is TRBV14, the J call TRBJ2-2, with a possible D match to TRBD1 (6 bases). CDR1 is SGHDN and CDR2 is FVKESK in the germline V gene. Trimming removed 4 bases from V and 6 bases from J, with 12 bases in between. CDR3 size: 14 residues. CDR3 nucleotides: TGTGCCAGCAGCCCCGGACAGACGGCCGGGGAGCTGTTTTTT. This encodes CASSPGQTAGELFF.

This clone showed up just once. This sequence joins TRBV19 and TRBJ1-5, with TRBD1 matching 8 bases. V shed 5 bases and J 5 bases; nucleotides not matched to a gene: 5. The CDR3 length is 14 residues. CDR1 and CDR2 from the germline V gene are LNHDA and SQIVND (reference sequence). The CDR3 nucleotides are TGTGCCAGTAGTTCTCGGACAGGGTATCAGCCCCAGCATTTT. It yields the protein CASSSRTGYQPQHF.

The rearrangement uses TRBV7-2 and TRBJ1-1; no firm D call. V was pared by 7 bases and J by 2 bases, with 14 bases between. The CDR3 runs 14 residues. The germline CDR1 and CDR2 sequences are SGHTA and FQGNSA. CDR3 in amino acids: CASTRPLPNTEAFF. CDR3 nucleotide sequence: TGTGCCAGCACCCGTCCTCTTCCCAACACTGAAGCTTTCTTT.

This sequence joins TRBV7-2 and TRBJ2-1; D possibly corresponds to TRBD2 (6 bases). The germline gives CDR1 SGHTA, CDR2 FQGNSA. The CDR3 loop spans 15 amino acids. V lost 4 bases to trimming and J lost 5 bases, with 15 bases between them. CDR3 amino acids: CASSSYGRGDNEQFF. CDR3 bases: TGTGCCAGCAGCTCTTATGGGCGGGGCGACAATGAGCAGTTCTTC.

In this sample, this clone turned up once. The rearrangement uses TRBV3-1 (or the pseudogene TRBV3-2) and TRBJ2-5; 7 nucleotides line up with TRBD2. In germline, CDR1 is LGHDT, CDR2 YNNKEL (reference sequence). The CDR3 sequence is 14 residues long. V shed 7 bases, J shed 8 bases, and the junction held 13 bases outside the gene matches. CDR3 loop: CASTDFGSGATQYF. As DNA, the CDR3 is TGTGCCAGCACCGATTTCGGGAGCGGGGCAACCCAGTACTTC.

The sample holds one count of this clone. The chain is built from TRBV11-2 and TRBJ2-2, with D perhaps matching TRBD2 (5 bases). Germline-derived CDR1 and CDR2 are SGHAT and FQNNGV. The CDR3 sequence is 13 residues long. V lost 5 bases, J lost 6 bases, and 10 bases lay in between. The CDR3 DNA follows: TGTGCCAGCAGCCCCGAGAGGGCCGGGGAGCTGTTTTTT. Its protein is CASSPERAGELFF.

J is TRBJ1-5 and V is TRBV5-6; 7 positions match TRBD1. This CDR3 is 14 amino acids long. Unmatched junction bases numbered 3, after V lost 4 bases and J lost 2 bases. Germline V gene lookup returns CDR1 SGHDT and CDR2 YYEEEE. The CDR3 region is CASSGDRGNQPQHF. CDR3 coding DNA: TGTGCCAGCAGCGGAGACAGGGGCAATCAGCCCCAGCATTTT.

CDR3 amino acids: CASSPQSAGSDTDTQYF. CDR3 coding DNA: TGTGCCAGCAGTCCCCAGTCCGCGGGGAGCGACACAGATACGCAGTATTTT. The genes are TRBV28 and TRBJ2-3; a weak D match, TRBD2 (6 bases). Per the germline V gene, CDR1 is MDHEN and CDR2 is SYDVKM. Trimming removed 5 bases from V and 2 bases from J, with 20 bases in between. The CDR3 loop spans 17 amino acids.